This TCR beta chain was captured by sequencing in a study of cytomegalovirus exposure and HLA in healthy donors (dated by TCRdb to 2017 to 2019). General notes on the study: An earlier analysis of a few hundred of the donors reported 250 to 300 Gb of sequence data and 95 million to 130 million unique TCR beta sequences obtained from roughly 170 million T cells. An early release covering around 630 HLA-typed donors comprised about 320 gigabases of sequencing data and tens of millions of unique TCR sequences. The genetic ancestry cluster associated with self-reported Caucasian donors included approximately 85% of the 398 genotyped donors. The study aimed to test whether signatures of past pathogen exposure could be identified by cataloging public T cell receptors. The study used immunosequencing to profile the T cell repertoires of 666 subjects and linked those repertoires to cytomegalovirus serostatus. A separate validation cohort of roughly 130 different subjects was used in addition to the approximately 670-subject first cohort. High-throughput TCR immunosequencing, statistical association of individual TCRs with disease status, and machine learning were combined to predict cytomegalovirus infection status. A later analysis re-examined previously published TCR beta repertoires from 610 or so donors and added high-resolution HLA genotyping to investigate patterns of TCR occurrence. Rather than using new phenotypic data, the later analysis identified candidate immune exposures from TCR beta sequences and from how often those sequences occurred across donors. An earlier analysis of around 580 of the donors used high-throughput TCR beta sequencing to judge whether each TCR beta V gene segment behaved as functional or pseudogenic. Donor age, sex, ethnicity and CMV serostatus were collected together with the repertoire data. Genome-wide SNP genotypes for about 55% of the 666 donors were used in a later genetic analysis, which treated that subset as a discovery cohort. All discovery cohort repertoires had been generated using a single sequencing platform. HLA typing included class I and class II loci at four-digit resolution. Typing coverage differed by locus: A, B, C, DRB1 and DQB1 were typed in roughly 620-640 donors, DQA1 in about 500, DPA1 in 600 to 610, and DPB1 in roughly 450. Because of strong linkage in the cohort, five DR-DQ haplotypes were treated as single units for association and clustering. Across around 400 genotyped donors of the cohort, an average of approximately 240,000 unique TCR beta nucleotide sequences per donor were sequenced, and roughly a sixth of those sequences were non-productive. Results the study describes overall, beyond this receptor: A total of around 150 TCR beta chains were listed by the study as associated with cytomegalovirus. In a later genetic analysis, fewer N-insertions in productive TCRs were reported among donors in an Asian-associated ancestry cluster than the roughly 700-donor mean. A further reported finding was that TCR beta sequences accurately predicted the HLA-A and HLA-B alleles for most subjects in the first cohort. Most TCR sequences were seen in very few donors, while some public TCRs were found in many individuals. Broadly in line with IMGT annotations, most TCR beta V segments showed up in productive rearrangements about 87% or about 30% of the time in an earlier analysis of a few hundred of the donors. A later analysis associated about 17,000 TCR beta sequences with specific HLA alleles at a false discovery rate of 0.05. In vitro tests confirmed that a few of the cytomegalovirus-associated TCR beta chains recognize cytomegalovirus antigens. This cohort had only TCR beta chains sequenced, and the lack of alpha or paired-chain data limited which features could be detected. It was suggested by the authors that the approach could potentially be generalized to other disease states and immunological phenotypes. A cluster of highly shared sequence variants was judged likely to be a technical artifact of the sequencing pipeline. In a later analysis, the rate of TCR association differed among HLA loci, with DRB1 alleles having the most associated TCRs and HLA-C alleles having the fewest. According to a later analysis, parvovirus B19, influenza, CMV and Epstein-Barr virus appeared linked to several top co-occurrence clusters. Sequencing depth was assumed to be roughly uniform across donors in the presence/absence analyses, though that assumption may not hold. CMV serostatus was the only immune exposure information available for the cohort. A later analysis found that HLA-associated TCR beta chains were more clonally expanded and had lower generation probabilities than equally common non-associated chains. A later analysis found that most CMV-associated TCR beta chains appeared HLA-restricted, with HLA associations seemingly driven largely by CMV exposure. Cytomegalovirus status was reported to be diagnosed by the classifier with high specificity and sensitivity in both the original and validation cohorts. Because HLA typing was unavailable for some donors at each locus, only the typed subset was used in association tests. Some IMGT-functional V segments, including TRBV6-2 and TRBV6-3, could not be distinguished by the 87-base-pair reads and were therefore excluded. Correlated functional status among segregating V segments might reflect linkage disequilibrium, but an unknown experimental factor could not be ruled out. Roughly 17 rarely observed V segments, including chromosome 9 orphons, were excluded from the earlier analysis of about 610 of the donors because counts were too low. A later genetic analysis associated a missense DCLRE1C variant with V-gene and J-gene trimming of TCR beta chains, and an independent cohort replicated the association. Assigning TCR associations to individual alleles was difficult when HLA alleles, especially DR and DQ, strongly co-occurred.

The cohort comprised fewer than 750 healthy bone marrow donors. All cohort members were sampled while nominally healthy, although unrecorded immune exposures were likely present. The donor tested CMV seropositive and was one of the 289 seropositive cohort members. A peripheral blood sample was collected from each donor, and TCR beta sequencing was performed on peripheral blood mononuclear cells. Genomic DNA was extracted from the blood cell samples with the Qiagen DNeasy Blood Extraction Kit. Points on this clone: This receptor's antigen is unknown. No base quality values were provided; no much bigger clone lies one nucleotide off.

V and J are truncated by 2 bases and 6 bases respectively, leaving an intervening sequence of 8 bases. Sequences MNHEY (CDR1) and SMNVEV (CDR2) are obtained from the germline V gene (reference sequence). Inclusive of the bounding cysteine and phenylalanine, the CDR3 is 12 residues long. Just CDR3 DNA is preserved here, 36 bases in frame from base 1. Libraries came from the immunoSEQ multiplex PCR assay. For the multiplex PCR, a mixture combining 60 forward primers for TCR Vbeta segments and 13 reverse primers for TCR Jbeta segments was used. The CDR3 region of rearranged TCR beta genes was amplified from genomic DNA by a multiplex PCR assay. The amplified TCR beta libraries were sequenced on the Illumina HiSeq System as 87-base-pair reads. In the source study's methods: A later analysis tallied around 80 million unique TCR beta chains across the 550 to 850 repertoires, and some 10 million of those chains were shared by two or more donors. To remove PCR and sequencing errors, raw reads were error-corrected and collapsed into unique sequences using a nearest-neighbor algorithm that merged closely related sequences. CDR3 sequences were aligned to IMGT reference sequences to assign V, D and J gene segments. For a sequence to be retained, a match of at least six nucleotides to both a V gene segment and a J gene segment was required. A rearrangement counted as productive if the CDR3 had no stop codons and remained in frame with V and J, and every other rearrangement counted as non-productive. CDR3 was defined by IMGT convention, running from the second conserved V-encoded cysteine to the conserved J-encoded phenylalanine. The earlier analysis of about 610 of the donors excluded any sequence lacking an unambiguous match to a single V gene segment. An earlier analysis of approximately 590 of the donors called V segments functional above 56.7% productive rearrangements and segregating when the between-donor standard deviation exceeded 5%. To diagnose cytomegalovirus status from the catalog of TCR beta chain sequences, a statistical classification framework was built. A later analysis assigned V and J genes by comparing TCR nucleotide sequences with IMGT/GENE-DB human TR gene sequences. Using the TCRdist pipeline, a later analysis assigned CDR3 sequences along with most-parsimonious VDJ recombination scenarios. In a later analysis, every TCR beta chain was defined by the combination of its CDR3 amino acid sequence and its V-gene family, and reads without a unique V-gene family were dropped. In a later analysis, 500 to 700 highly shared, low-generation-probability nucleotide sequences were removed to address suspected cross-contamination and a sequencing artifact. A later analysis calculated a clonal expansion index for each public chain from normalized within-repertoire ranks of inferred template counts. In a later analysis, generation probabilities were computed with a VDJ recombination model fitted to out-of-frame rearrangements, and the resulting probabilities were checked against IGoR. In a later analysis, TCR-TCR, TCR-HLA and TCR-CMV co-occurrence was scored with hypergeometric tests, and a repertoire-size bias correction was applied to TCR pairs. False discovery rates were estimated in a later analysis by permuting HLA or CMV assignments 20 times. In a later analysis, co-occurring TCRs were grouped with DBSCAN, and TCRdist sequence similarity was added when clustering was performed within HLA-allele-positive subsets. Repertoires with fewer than 30,000 or more than 120,000 public chains, plus five repertoires with anomalous nucleotide sharing, were excluded from co-occurrence clustering. TCRdb provides this immuneACCESS table in a form limited to in-frame rearrangements. Some clones are lacking; in checked studies, under half of them reflect an unresolved V gene, and why the rest are absent is not known. V and J calls and clone size are copied from that table; D and trimming were computed from the DNA. The sample contains 110,000 to 150,000 clones, around 80% of them found a single time. The ten most abundant clones make up more than 4% of the sample.

The sequence derives from a woman aged 40 to 50 in good health and CMV-seropositive. The chain is made from TRBV27 and TRBJ2-7, with a weak D call of TRBD2 (5 bases match). The sample consisted of PBMCs. The CDR3 here reads CASSLMGSEQYF. The DNA sequence is given as TGTGCCAGCAGTTTAATGGGGAGCGAGCAGTACTTC.